This T cell receptor beta chain was obtained from a study of T cell responses to AZD1222 COVID-19 vaccine. The protocol was immunoSEQ multiplex PCR, while the TCRdb copy is restricted to in-frame clones and leaves out a portion. The repertoire includes 68,000 or so clones, about three quarters of them detected once, and around 10% sits in the top ten. The ends were cut back, 4 bases at V and 3 bases at J, with 19 bases in the middle. Looked up from germline, CDR1 is SGHVS and CDR2 is FQNEAQ. There are 16 residues in the CDR3. This TCR was recovered from an adult in good health. V usage is TRBV7-8 and J usage is TRBJ2-7; D might be TRBD2 (5 bases). Sequenced here: peripheral blood, sampled on day 0 of AZD1222 vaccination. CDR3 DNA sequence: TGTGCCAGCAGCTCGAATGACTACGGGAAATTCTACGAGCAGTACTTC. Its translation is CASSSNDYGKFYEQYF. The full variable domain, rest sourced from reference TRBV7-8 and TRBJ2-7, is GAGVSQSPRYKVAKRGQDVALRCDPISGHVSLFWYQQALGQGPEFLTYFQNEAQLDKSGLPSDRFFAERPEGSVSTLKIQRTQQEDSAVYLCASSSNDYGKFYEQYFGPGTRLTVT.